This paragraph covers one TCR beta chain sequence. Antigen unknown. These data originate in a study of T cell responses to AZD1222 COVID-19 vaccine. The study, taken as a whole, reports: The sample set comprised mostly white British donors with more females, and clonal diversity was possibly underestimated.

The table came from immunoSEQ multiplex PCR; TCRdb's copy has only in-frame clones and leaves some out. The table has about 120,000 clones, around 93% seen once. The CDR3 consists of 12 residues. V was cut by 7 bases and J by 2 bases, with 8 bases left in between. From germline, CDR1 is SNHLY and CDR2 FYNNEI. The material sequenced was peripheral blood, taken on day 0 of AZD1222 vaccination. The V and J genes are TRBV2 and TRBJ2-5, with a possible D match to TRBD1 (5 bases). The source of this sequence is an adult in good health. CDR3 region: CASMGLQETQYF. CDR3 sequence (DNA): TGTGCCAGCATGGGGCTACAAGAGACCCAGTACTTC.